The following is a T cell receptor beta chain sequence with its context. Its antigen is unidentified. A much bigger clone sits one base away, suggesting this may be a read error. Per the germline V gene, CDR1 is SGHRS and CDR2 is YFSETQ. This CDR3 is 16 amino acids long. The data were obtained in a study of blood T cells in healthy people across ages. Isolation of PBMCs gave at least 6 million cells per sample. For the second PCR, which ran for roughly 6 to 11 cycles, a sample-barcoded 5' primer and a J-beta primer mix were used. TCRdb analysed the 5' RACE reads with MiXCR anew, one entry per CDR3 protein. The data hold about 640,000 distinct CDR3 sequences, with approximately 30% observed a single time. Whole-study findings and limits: Researchers report that TCR beta diversity correlated strongly with naive T cell percentage. The long-lived group displayed more naive CD4+ cells, plus higher diversity, than the aged donors did.

The sequence was collected from a woman over 75 in good health. What was sequenced was blood. The chain links TRBV5-1 to TRBJ2-2; D may be TRBD2 (7 bases). CDR3 loop: CASSLSRGANTGEQFF. The CDR3 nucleotides are TGCGCCAGCAGCCTCTCTCGGGGGGCGAACACCGGGGAGCAGTTTTTT.